The text below deals with one TCR beta chain. Its specificity is not known. Primers used in a second PCR of roughly 6 to 11 cycles were a sample-barcoded 5' primer and a J-beta primer mix. TCRdb reprocessed the 5' RACE reads with MiXCR, giving one entry per CDR3 protein. The profile covers some 800,000 distinct CDR3 sequences, with 40% to 50% appearing a single time and roughly 19% taken by the ten largest. These data originate in a study of blood T cells in healthy people across ages. Whole-study results and caveats: Researchers report that TCR beta diversity correlated strongly with naive T cell percentage. Estimates drawn from one million T cells were deemed to understate diversity.

Extracted total RNA amounted to at least 6 micrograms for each sample. This TCR derives from a man aged 55 to 70 in good health. The sample taken for sequencing was blood.

CDR3 coding DNA: TGTGCCTCCTCAGGGACACAGAACACCGGGGAGCTGTTTTTT. This encodes CASSGTQNTGELFF. The rearrangement uses TRBV7-6 and TRBJ2-2; D might be TRBD1 (6 bases). Germline V gene sequence: CDR1 SGHVS, CDR2 FNYEAQ. V lost 11 bases and J 1 base, leaving 14 bases between the germline ends. There are 14 residues in the CDR3.